A selection of T cell receptor beta chains follows, all from one sample in a study of cytotoxic CD8 clonotypes in ibrutinib-treated CLL. Profiling relied on immunoSEQ multiplex PCR, and the TCRdb table lists in-frame clones only, not all of them. The sample includes 130,000 or so clones, 84% of them seen just once. This sample comprised PBMCs, obtained after 24 months of ibrutinib treatment. The receptors were sampled from a human donor with chronic lymphocytic leukemia. CDR3s include the opening cysteine and the closing phenylalanine or tryptophan. Fields, in order: J gene, clone size, D gene, V gene, CDR3 DNA, CDR3 protein. A D gene is named only where the DNA matches it firmly. A clone size is listed for some rows: how often the clone was seen (once, few, many), or a class if it is expanded.

TRBJ1-2 . . TRBV19 TGTGCCAGTAGTATATCCCCGGGCGGTGGCTACACCTTC CASSISPGGGYTF
TRBJ1-4 . TRBD1 TRBV2 TGTGCCAGCAGTGAAGCTGGGACAGGGGCGAGGGAAAAACTGTTTTTT CASSEAGTGAREKLFF
TRBJ2-7 . . TRBV7-9 TGTGCCAGCAGCTCGCACGGGACATTCGACGAGCAGTACTTC CASSSHGTFDEQYF
TRBJ2-5 . . TRBV19 TGTGCCAGTAGTATACTGGCAGGTCACCAAGAGACCCAGTACTTC CASSILAGHQETQYF
TRBJ2-3 . . TRBV7-2 TGTGCCAGCAGCTACAGCGGCCTCCGCACAGATACGCAGTATTTT CASSYSGLRTDTQYF
TRBJ2-1 . . TRBV28 TGTGCCAGCAGTTCGCCGGGACTTGACAATGAGCAGTTCTTC CASSSPGLDNEQFF
TRBJ1-2 . . TRBV10-3 TGTGCCATCAGTGAACAGGGAAGTGGCTACACCTTC CAISEQGSGYTF
TRBJ1-1 . . TRBV7-2 TGTGCCAGCAGCTTAGACAAGCTCATGAACACTGAAGCTTTCTTT CASSLDKLMNTEAFF
TRBJ2-7 . . TRBV14 TGTGCCAGCAGCCAAGGCCTAGGACTGAGCCTCTCCTACGAGCAGTACTTC CASSQGLGLSLSYEQYF
TRBJ2-7 . . TRBV30 TGTGCCTGGAGTAGTGAAGGCGTCTACGAGCAGTACTTC CAWSSEGVYEQYF
TRBJ1-2 . . TRBV27 TGTGCCAGCAGCCCCAAACGACGTGAGGAGAAATATGGCTACACCTTC CASSPKRREEKYGYTF
TRBJ2-5 . TRBD2 TRBV5-3 TGTGCCAGAAGCTTGGATGAGGGAGGGAAAGAGACCCAGTACTTC CARSLDEGGKETQYF
TRBJ2-7 . TRBD1 TRBV29-1 TGCAGCGTTGAGGCCAGGGGGAGCTACGAGCAGTACTTC CSVEARGSYEQYF
TRBJ1-1 . . TRBV6-5 TGTGCCAGCAGAGCCGGCAGCCGATACACTGAAGCTTTCTTT CASRAGSRYTEAFF
TRBJ1-1 . . TRBV4-3 TGCGCCAGCAGCCAAGTTCCATCAGCGAACACTGAAGCTTCCTTT CASSQVPSANTEASF
TRBJ2-5 . . TRBV5-1 TGCGCCAGCAGCTTGGGGGAGACCCCTCGGGAGACCCAGTACTTC CASSLGETPRETQYF
TRBJ2-3 . . TRBV15 TGTGCCACCAGCAGAGATAGAGGGGTTACGCAGTATTTT CATSRDRGVTQYF
TRBJ1-2 . TRBD1 TRBV5-1 TGCGCCAGCAGCGTCCCCCCCGGGACAGGAGGTTATGGCTACACCTTC CASSVPPGTGGYGYTF
TRBJ1-1 . . TRBV15 TGTGCCACCAGCCCCGGCTCCAGCCCGATCACTGAAGCTTTCTTT CATSPGSSPITEAFF
TRBJ2-1 . TRBD1 TRBV11-2 TGTGCCAGCAGCTTAACAGGGGGTTCCTACAATGAGCAGTTCTTC CASSLTGGSYNEQFF
TRBJ1-2 few . TRBV2 TGTGCCAGCAGTGAAGGTGACAGAGTCTATGGCTACACCTTC CASSEGDRVYGYTF
TRBJ1-5 few . TRBV5-1 TGCGCCAGCAGCACGGAGGGAAGGGGCAATCAGCCCCAGCATTTT CASSTEGRGNQPQHF
TRBJ1-1 . . TRBV29-1 TGCAGCGTTGATCTTCGGGGATTGGGCCTTGAAGCTTTCTTT CSVDLRGLGLEAFF
TRBJ2-6 once TRBD2 TRBV30 TGTGCCTGGAGTCTCCTCCCCCGGGTAGCGGGCATGAACTCTGGGGCCAACGTCCTGACTTTC CAWSLLPRVAGMNSGANVLTF
TRBJ2-2 . . TRBV7-2 TGTGCCAGCAGCCCCGCAGGGGCGAACACCGGGGAGCTGTTTTTT CASSPAGANTGELFF
TRBJ1-1 . TRBD1 TRBV19 TGTGCCAGTAGAAGGGATTGGACAGGGGTCCGAACTGAAGCTTTCTTT CASRRDWTGVRTEAFF
TRBJ2-5 once . TRBV15 TGTGCCACCAGCAGAGATCCTTGGAATCAAGAGACCCAGTACTTC CATSRDPWNQETQYF
TRBJ1-6 . TRBD1 TRBV2 TGTGCCAGCAGTGGATTACAGGGGGGCCATGATAATTCACCCCTCCACTTT CASSGLQGGHDNSPLHF
TRBJ2-1 . . TRBV10-3 TGTGCCAGCAGCAAGGGACCTCTCGCCTACAATGAGCAGTTCTTC CASSKGPLAYNEQFF
TRBJ1-6 . . TRBV19 TGTGCCAGTGGACCGGGTTTTAATTCACCCCTCCACTTT CASGPGFNSPLHF
TRBJ2-4 . . TRBV27 TGTGCCAGCACCACTACAGGGGCCAAAAACATTCAGTACTTC CASTTTGAKNIQYF
TRBJ2-3 . TRBD1 TRBV27 TGTGCCAGCAGGTCCGGGACAGTGCGCGATACGCAGTATTTT CASRSGTVRDTQYF
TRBJ1-2 . . TRBV28 TGTGCCAGCAGTTTAGCAGGCAGCTACTATGGCTACACCTTC CASSLAGSYYGYTF
TRBJ1-5 . TRBD1 TRBV10-2 TGCGCCAGCAGTGAGTCGAGGGGGCGCTATCAGCCCCAGCATTTT CASSESRGRYQPQHF
TRBJ2-5 . TRBD2 TRBV7-2 TGTGCCAGCAGCCCCGGAGGTAGCGGGGGGGCAAAGACCCAGTACTTC CASSPGGSGGAKTQYF
TRBJ1-2 . . TRBV30 TGTGCCTGGAGAGGACAGATTAACTATGGCTACACCTTC CAWRGQINYGYTF
TRBJ1-5 few TRBD1 TRBV2 TGTGCCAGCACGGGACAGGGGTATAGCAATCAGCCCCAGCATTTT CASTGQGYSNQPQHF
TRBJ2-7 . TRBD1 TRBV7-2 TGTGCCAGCAGCGAGAAGGGACAGGGCTCCTACGAGCAGTACTTC CASSEKGQGSYEQYF
TRBJ2-7 once TRBD2 TRBV18 TGTGCCAGCTCACCTCAGGCGGGGGACGAGCAGTACTTC CASSPQAGDEQYF
TRBJ2-1 once . TRBV9 TGTGCCAGCAGCGTAGGGGCTAACAATGAGCAGTTCTTC CASSVGANNEQFF
TRBJ2-3 . . TRBV9 TGTGCCAGCAGCGCCCGGGGGGCCAGGGCAGATACGCAGTATTTT CASSARGARADTQYF
TRBJ2-3 . . TRBV2 TGTGCCAGCAGTGATGACCGGGGGACGCAGTATTTT CASSDDRGTQYF
TRBJ2-7 . . TRBV18 TGTGCCAGCTCACTGGAAGGGGATTCTTACGAGCAGTACTTC CASSLEGDSYEQYF
TRBJ1-6 . . TRBV27 TGTGCCAGCAGCCAAACAGCCTCCTATAATTCACCCCTCCACTTT CASSQTASYNSPLHF
TRBJ2-6 few . TRBV15 TGTGCCACCGCCCCAGGGCCTCCTGGGGCCAACGTCCTGACTTTC CATAPGPPGANVLTF
TRBJ2-5 . TRBD1 TRBV5-4 TGTGCCAGCAGCACCGGGACAGGGCGCCAAGAGACCCAGTACTTC CASSTGTGRQETQYF
TRBJ2-5 once TRBD1 TRBV5-8 TGTGCCAGCAGCCTCCCTCTTTGGGACAGGGGGAGGGAAGAGACCCAGTACTTC CASSLPLWDRGREETQYF
TRBJ1-2 . TRBD1 TRBV6-5 TGTGCCAGCAGGGGACAGGAGCGCTACACCTTC CASRGQERYTF
TRBJ2-4 . TRBD1 TRBV18 TGTGCCAGCTCGCGACAGGGGCCTCACCCCCAAAACATTCAGTACTTC CASSRQGPHPQNIQYF
TRBJ1-3 . . TRBV7-2 TGTGCCAGCAGCTTAAGGAACAGGGCCTCCAGCTCTGGAAACACCATATATTTT CASSLRNRASSSGNTIYF
TRBJ2-2 . . TRBV7-8 TGTGCCAGCAGCCTCGTGAGGGGCCGGACCGGGGAGCTGTTTTTT CASSLVRGRTGELFF
TRBJ1-3 . . TRBV15 TGTGCCACCAGCAGGGGGGATGGAAACACCATATATTTT CATSRGDGNTIYF
TRBJ2-2 . . TRBV5-1 TGCGCCAGCAGCTTGGTCGGGGGGCGCATAACCGGGGAGCTGTTTTTT CASSLVGGRITGELFF
TRBJ1-1 . TRBD1 TRBV5-6 TGTGCCAGCAGCCCCGGACAGGGACGTTGGGTGAACACTGAAGCTTTCTTT CASSPGQGRWVNTEAFF
TRBJ2-7 . . TRBV30 TGTGCCTGGAGCGTGAGGGGCGCGGGGGAGCAGTACTTC CAWSVRGAGEQYF